This T cell receptor beta chain was observed in a study of cytomegalovirus exposure and HLA in healthy donors. Study-level background: Some 85 million unique TCRs from HLA-typed donors were held in an early data release. Whole-study results and caveats: Most observed TCR sequences were rare, whereas some public TCRs were detected in many donors. In a later analysis, compared with equally common non-associated chains, HLA-associated beta chains were more expanded.

Remarks on this clone: Antigen specificity is unknown.

The CDR3 has 16 residues. V was shortened by 3 bases and J by 6 bases, with 21 bases between the two germline ends. Germline values: CDR1 SEHNR, CDR2 FQNEAQ (reference sequence). 60 Vbeta and 13 Jbeta primers were used in PCR. Profiling relied on immunoSEQ multiplex PCR, and the TCRdb table lists in-frame clones only, not all of them. The table has 150,000 to 200,000 clones, about 75% seen once. The specimen was PBMCs. This chain joins TRBV7-9 and TRBJ2-7; a possible D gene is TRBD1 (7 bases). The origin of this receptor is a middle-aged woman in good health and CMV-seropositive. The CDR3 is CASSLERGTARGEQYF. CDR3 nucleotide sequence: TGTGCCAGCAGCTTGGAACGGGGGACAGCCCGGGGCGAGCAGTACTTC.